The clone carrying this T cell receptor (beta chain) has only a few counts. Per the original methods: Amplifying reference gene primers gave estimates of nucleated cell counts. Repertoires were generated with immunoSEQ multiplex PCR, while TCRdb's copy carries only in-frame clones and drops some. The V and J calls and clone size are taken from that table; D and trimming were inferred from the DNA. The table has approximately 170,000 clones, roughly four fifths seen once. This record comes from a study of blood T cell repertoires in COVID-19. Overall study: PBMCs, B-cell-depleted T cells, or T cells were the source of the cDNA or gDNA that made up the material.

CDR1 and CDR2 (germline): GTSNPN, SVGIG (reference sequence). V was cut by 1 base and J by 8 bases, with 9 bases left in between. The CDR3 has 12 residues. The chain links TRBV30 to TRBJ1-3, with TRBD1 as a possible D gene (5 bases). This receptor was obtained from a human donor in a cohort sampled during active COVID-19. The source material was peripheral blood. CDR3 residues: CAWSAGWDTIYF. The DNA for the CDR3 is TGTGCCTGGAGTGCAGGGTGGGACACCATATATTTT.